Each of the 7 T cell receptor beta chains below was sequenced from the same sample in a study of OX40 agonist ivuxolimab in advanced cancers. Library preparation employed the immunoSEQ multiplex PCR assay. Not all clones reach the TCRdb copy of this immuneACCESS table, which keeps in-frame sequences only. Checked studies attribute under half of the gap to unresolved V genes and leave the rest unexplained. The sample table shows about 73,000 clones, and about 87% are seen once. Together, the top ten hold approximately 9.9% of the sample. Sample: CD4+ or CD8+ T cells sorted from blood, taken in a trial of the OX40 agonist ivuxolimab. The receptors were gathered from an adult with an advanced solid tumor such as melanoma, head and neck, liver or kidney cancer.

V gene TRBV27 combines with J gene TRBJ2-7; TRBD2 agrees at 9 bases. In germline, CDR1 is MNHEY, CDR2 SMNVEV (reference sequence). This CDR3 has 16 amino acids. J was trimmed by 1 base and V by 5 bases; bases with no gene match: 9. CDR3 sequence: CASSPLSGRTSYEQYF. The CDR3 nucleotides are TGTGCCAGCAGTCCCCTGAGCGGGAGGACATCCTACGAGCAGTACTTC.

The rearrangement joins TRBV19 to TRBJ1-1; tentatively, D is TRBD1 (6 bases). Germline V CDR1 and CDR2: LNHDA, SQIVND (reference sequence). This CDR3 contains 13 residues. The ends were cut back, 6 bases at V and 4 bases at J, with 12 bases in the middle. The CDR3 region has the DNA TGTGCCAGTAGACCTTGGGACACCACTGAAGCTTTCTTT. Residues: CASRPWDTTEAFF.

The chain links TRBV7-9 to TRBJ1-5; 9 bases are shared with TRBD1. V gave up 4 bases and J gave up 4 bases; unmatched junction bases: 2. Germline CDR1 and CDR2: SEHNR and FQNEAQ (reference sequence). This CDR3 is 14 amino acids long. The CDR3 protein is CASSSGTGNQPQHF. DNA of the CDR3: TGTGCCAGCAGCTCCGGGACAGGGAATCAGCCCCAGCATTTT.

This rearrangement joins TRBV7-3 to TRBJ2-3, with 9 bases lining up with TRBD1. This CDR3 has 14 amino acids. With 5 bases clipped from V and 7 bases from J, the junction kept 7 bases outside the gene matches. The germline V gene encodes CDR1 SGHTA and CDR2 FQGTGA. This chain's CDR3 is CASSTGQGENTQYF. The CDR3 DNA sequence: TGTGCCAGCAGCACGGGACAGGGTGAAAATACGCAGTATTTT.

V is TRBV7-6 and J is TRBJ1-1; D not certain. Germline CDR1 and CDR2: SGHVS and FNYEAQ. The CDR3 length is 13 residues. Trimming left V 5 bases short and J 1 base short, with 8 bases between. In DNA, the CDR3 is TGTGCCAGCAGCCAAACAGAGAACACTGAAGCTTTCTTT. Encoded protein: CASSQTENTEAFF.

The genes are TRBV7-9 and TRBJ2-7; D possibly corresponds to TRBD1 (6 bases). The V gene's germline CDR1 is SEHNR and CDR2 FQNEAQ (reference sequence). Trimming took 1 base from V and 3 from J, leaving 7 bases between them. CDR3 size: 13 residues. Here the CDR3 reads CASSLVGGYEQYF. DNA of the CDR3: TGTGCCAGCAGCTTAGTAGGGGGCTACGAGCAGTACTTC.

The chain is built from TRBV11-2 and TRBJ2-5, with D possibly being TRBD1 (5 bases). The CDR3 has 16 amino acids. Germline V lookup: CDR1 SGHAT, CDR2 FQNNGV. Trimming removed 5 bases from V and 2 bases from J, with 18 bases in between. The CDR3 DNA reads TGTGCCAGCAGCACTTGGACACTGCCATTACAAGAGACCCAGTACTTC. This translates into CASSTWTLPLQETQYF.